This TCR beta chain was obtained from a study of cytomegalovirus exposure and HLA in healthy donors. The study, taken as a whole, reports: Productive rates of about 87% or about 30% were seen for most TCR beta V segments in an earlier analysis. Later, an analysis showed that TCR beta chains associated with HLA were more clonally expanded than others that were equally common. In a later analysis, an Asian-associated ancestry cluster reportedly showed fewer N-insertions than the approximately 670-donor mean.

About this clone: Its antigen remains unknown.

Trimming removed 3 bases at V and 3 bases at J, with 16 bases between. This CDR3 region has 16 residues. Germline-derived CDR1 and CDR2 are SGHRS and YFSETQ. Healthy bone marrow donors made up the cohort. The PCR ran on 60 Vbeta and 13 Jbeta primers. Data came from immunoSEQ multiplex PCR; TCRdb stores just in-frame clones and leaves some out. Found here are around 150,000 clones, 75% to 85% of them singletons; the top ten hold roughly 6.8%. The sample comprised PBMCs. The sequence was obtained from a man aged 50-60 years in good health and CMV-seropositive. This chain joins TRBV5-1 and TRBJ1-3, with D possibly TRBD1 on 6 matching bases. As DNA, the CDR3 is TGCGCCAGCAGCTCCTCAGGGGCAGGAAATGGAAACACCATATATTTT. Translation gives CASSSSGAGNGNTIYF.